This paragraph covers one T cell receptor (beta chain) sequence. The antigen is undetermined. The PCR used 60 Vbeta and 13 Jbeta primers. Some clones are missing from TCRdb's copy, which holds only in-frame ones; the method was immunoSEQ multiplex PCR. The sample records approximately 130,000 clones, 65% to 85% being singletons. The data derive from a study of cytomegalovirus exposure and HLA in healthy donors. Study overall: The study's early data release held around 85 million unique TCRs from HLA-typed donors.

Overall study findings and caveats: Evidence from a later analysis indicated that most CMV-associated TCR beta chains looked HLA-restricted.

Per the germline V gene, CDR1 is MNHNS and CDR2 is SASEGT. The germline V and J ends were trimmed by 7 bases and 11 bases, with 18 bases remaining between them. The CDR3 is made up of 13 amino acids. The sequence derives from a woman aged 40 to 50 in good health and CMV-seropositive. The sample taken for sequencing was PBMCs. The chain recombines TRBV6-1 with TRBJ1-5; D may be TRBD1 (6 bases). The CDR3 loop reads CASKGGWQSAQHF. CDR3 nucleotide sequence: TGTGCCAGCAAAGGGGGTTGGCAATCAGCCCAGCATTTT.